This T cell receptor (beta chain) is from a study of T cell repertoires in cytomegalovirus infection (dated by TCRdb to between 2017 and 2020). About the full investigation: Donor HLA type was relevant to the analysis, because carriage of CMV infection together with the matching HLA type was indicated by public TCR beta signatures.

Broader findings and caveats from the paper: Carriers of CMV infection plus the relevant HLA type were discriminated by the cumulative frequency of public TCR beta family members in the study cohort and in an independent roughly 400-donor cohort. The ex vivo response was dominated by HLA-C-restricted CMV-specific TCR beta clonotypes, which also provided the single most frequent clonotype in two of eight donors.

V is clipped by 0 bases and J by 0 bases, and the sequence between their germline boundaries is 10 bases long. CDR1 SGHDT and CDR2 YYEEEE were looked up in the germline V gene. Measured from the cysteine to the phenylalanine, the CDR3 is 17 residues long. Only the CDR3 portion is preserved as DNA: 51 bases, with reading frame beginning at the first base. As for this clonotype: Its antigen remains unidentified. Base qualities are not recorded, but no much larger clone differs from it by a single base.

This sample was sequenced with an Illumina HiSeq 1500. TCRdb itself trimmed the public reads at Q25 with fastp, ran MiXCR and retained productive beta chains. Every entry covers one CDR3 protein and lists the most common genes and DNA from its rows. Here the sample has approximately 500,000 distinct CDR3 sequences; approximately 16% occur a single time. The leading ten clones occupy roughly a quarter of the sample. This clonotype originated in a human donor in good health (CMV status not recorded). Some clones in this sample may be carry-over from other donors' samples. The chain couples TRBV5-6 to TRBJ2-6, with the D gene uncertain. Material for sequencing was CD8+ T cells from PBMCs. The DNA sequence is as follows: TGTGCCAGCAGCTTGGGAGTCGGGCTCTCTGGGGCCAACGTCCTGACTTTC. This encodes CASSLGVGLSGANVLTF.